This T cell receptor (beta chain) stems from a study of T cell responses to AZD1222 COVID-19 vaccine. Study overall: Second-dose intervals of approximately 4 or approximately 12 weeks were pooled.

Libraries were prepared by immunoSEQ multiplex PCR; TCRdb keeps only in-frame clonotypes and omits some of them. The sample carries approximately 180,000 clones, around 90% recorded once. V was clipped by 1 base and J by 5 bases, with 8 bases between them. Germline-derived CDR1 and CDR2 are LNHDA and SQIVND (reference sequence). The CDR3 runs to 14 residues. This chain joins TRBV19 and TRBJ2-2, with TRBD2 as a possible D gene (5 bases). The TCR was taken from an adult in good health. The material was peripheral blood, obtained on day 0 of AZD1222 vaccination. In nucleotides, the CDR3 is TGTGCCAGTAGTATAGTGAGAGGGACCGGGGAGCTGTTTTTT. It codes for CASSIVRGTGELFF. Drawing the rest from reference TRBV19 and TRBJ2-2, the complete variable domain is DGGITQSPKYLFRKEGQNVTLSCEQNLNHDAMYWYRQDPGQGLRLIYYSQIVNDFQKGDIAEGYSVSREKKESFPLTVTSAQKNPTAFYLCASSIVRGTGELFFGEGSRLTVL.